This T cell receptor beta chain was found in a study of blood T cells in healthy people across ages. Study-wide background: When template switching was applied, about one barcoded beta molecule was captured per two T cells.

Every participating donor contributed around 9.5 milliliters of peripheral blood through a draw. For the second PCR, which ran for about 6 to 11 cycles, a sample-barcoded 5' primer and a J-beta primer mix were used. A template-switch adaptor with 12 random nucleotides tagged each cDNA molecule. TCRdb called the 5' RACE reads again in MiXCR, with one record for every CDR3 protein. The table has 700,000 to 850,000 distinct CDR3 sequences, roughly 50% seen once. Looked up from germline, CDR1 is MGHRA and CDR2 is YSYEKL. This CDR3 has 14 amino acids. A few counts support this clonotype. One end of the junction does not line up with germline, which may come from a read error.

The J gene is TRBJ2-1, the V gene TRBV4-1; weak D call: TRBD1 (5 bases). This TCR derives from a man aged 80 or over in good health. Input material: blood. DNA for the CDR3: TGTGCCAGCAGCCAGGGCAGTCCCTACAATGAGCAGTTCTTC. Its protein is CASSQGSPYNEQFF.